Listed below are T cell receptor beta chains from one sample, sequenced in a study of cytomegalovirus exposure and HLA in healthy donors. TCRdb's copy holds only in-frame clones and misses some; the assay was immunoSEQ multiplex PCR. This table has about 130,000 clones, 82% appearing once. The sequenced sample consisted of PBMCs. The receptors stem from a male donor in good health and CMV-seropositive. CDR3s include the opening cysteine and the closing phenylalanine or tryptophan. A D gene is named only where the DNA matches it firmly. Not every row has a clone size; where given, it reads once, few, many or a size class.

d_call clone_size j_call v_call cdr3_nt cdr3_aa
. . TRBJ2-1 TRBV9 TGTGCCAGCAGCGTAGCAGACTCCTACAATGAGCAGTTCTTC CASSVADSYNEQFF
. once TRBJ1-5 TRBV28 TGTGCCAGCAGTATACCGGGTCTTAGCAATCAGCCCCAGCATTTT CASSIPGLSNQPQHF
TRBD1 . TRBJ1-1 TRBV7-2 TGTGCCAGCAGCTTCGGGACAGCTAACACTGAAGCTTTCTTT CASSFGTANTEAFF
. . TRBJ2-7 TRBV1 TGCACCAGCAGCCAACGCAGGGGTTACGAGCAGTACTTC CTSSQRRGYEQYF
. once TRBJ1-5 TRBV29-1 TGCAGCGTTTCTGCGGCAGGGGGCAATCAGCCCCAGCATTTT CSVSAAGGNQPQHF
. . TRBJ2-2 TRBV9 TGTGCCAGCAGCGGTAGCGTTAACACCGGGGAGCTGTTTTTT CASSGSVNTGELFF
TRBD1 . TRBJ2-6 TRBV9 TGTGCCAGCAGCATACCTGCCGGGACAGGGACTGGGGCCAACGTCCTGACTTTC CASSIPAGTGTGANVLTF
. . TRBJ2-1 TRBV5-1 TGCGCCAGCAGAAGAAAGGGGGAACCCAGCAATGAGCAGTTCTTC CASRRKGEPSNEQFF
. . TRBJ1-3 TRBV19 TGTGCCAGTACCGAAATTTCGACAGCTGGAAACACCATATATTTT CASTEISTAGNTIYF
TRBD2 . TRBJ2-2 TRBV6-5 TGTGCCAGCAGGTCCGGGACTAGCGCCACCGGGGAGCTGTTTTTT CASRSGTSATGELFF
. . TRBJ1-2 TRBV4-3 TGCGCCAGCAGCCAAGACGTGGGGGGTTCTTATTTGAGCTACACCTTC CASSQDVGGSYLSYTF
. . TRBJ2-1 TRBV28 TGTGCCAGCACCCAACTACATGAGCAGTTCTTC CASTQLHEQFF
TRBD1 . TRBJ1-5 TRBV28 TGTGCCAGCAGTTCCTCCGGGACAGGGTATCAGCCCCAGCATTTT CASSSSGTGYQPQHF
TRBD2 . TRBJ2-7 TRBV7-9 TGTTCCAGCAGCCGTATTAGCGGGATGCTCCCCTACGAGCAGTACTTC CSSSRISGMLPYEQYF
. few TRBJ1-2 TRBV2 TGTGCCAGCAGTGAATGGGGGGGCGGGGATGGCTACACCTTC CASSEWGGGDGYTF
. . TRBJ2-7 TRBV27 TGTGCCAGCAGTTTGGGGGGGCCTCGGGAGCAGTACTTC CASSLGGPREQYF
. . TRBJ1-2 TRBV6-5 TGTGCCAGCAGCCCCGGACTGTACTATGGCTACACCTTC CASSPGLYYGYTF
. . TRBJ2-7 TRBV5-4 TGTGCCAGCAGCTTGGGGCAGGGCCCCGCCTACGAGCAGTACTTC CASSLGQGPAYEQYF
. . TRBJ2-1 TRBV28 TGTGCCAGCAGTCGCCCAGGCACTGAGCAGTTCTTC CASSRPGTEQFF
TRBD1 . TRBJ1-2 TRBV7-9 TGTGCCAGCAGCTCGTCGGACAGGGGAGCCCCTATCTATGGCTACACCTTC CASSSSDRGAPIYGYTF
TRBD1 . TRBJ1-1 TRBV19 TGTGCCAGTAGTATCCCTTGGACAGGGACAACAGGTGAAGCTTTCTTT CASSIPWTGTTGEAFF
TRBD2 . TRBJ2-1 TRBV9 TGTGCCAGCAGCGTTACGCTAGCGGACAATGAGCAGTTCTTC CASSVTLADNEQFF
TRBD1 . TRBJ1-2 TRBV4-2 TGTGCCAGCAGCCAAGATTCAGGCACCGGACAGGGACGTTCTGGCTACACCTTC CASSQDSGTGQGRSGYTF